What follows describes a single T cell receptor (beta chain). The antigen remains unidentified. This specimen comes from a study of cytomegalovirus exposure and HLA in healthy donors. Turning to the study itself: Most donors, 81% of 350 to 450 genotyped, fell in the Caucasian-associated ancestry cluster.

The study, taken as a whole, reports: Reports indicate that TCR beta sequences accurately predicted the HLA-A and HLA-B alleles of most subjects.

The PCR ran on 60 Vbeta and 13 Jbeta primers. Clones were read by immunoSEQ multiplex PCR, and TCRdb kept only the in-frame ones, dropping some. The sample lists 200,000 to 300,000 clones; roughly 86% were seen once. The specimen sequenced was PBMCs. This receptor was obtained from a woman in her thirties or forties in good health and CMV-seropositive.

The CDR3 region has the DNA TGTGCCATCACTCTGGGCCTCGGAAACACCATATATTTT. This sequence encodes CAITLGLGNTIYF. The gene calls are TRBV10-3 and TRBJ1-3; no reliable D call. V lost 7 bases and J 4 bases, leaving 11 bases between the germline ends. The CDR3 covers 13 residues. Germline V gene lookup returns CDR1 ENHRY and CDR2 SYGVKD.